These 29 T cell receptor beta chains originate from one sample sequenced in a study of naive and memory T cell subsets. The library had UMIs added by 3' ligation of an oligonucleotide to TCR cDNA. Four PCR rounds used nested alpha and beta constant region primers plus the SP2 primer. MiXCR, applied by TCRdb to the 5' RACE reads, yields one record per CDR3 protein. This table has tens of thousands of distinct CDR3 sequences, around 8% appearing once. The receptor source for this set is a female donor in good health.

In DNA, the CDR3 is TGTGCCAGCAGTTCGAACGAGAATACGCAGTATTTT. It codes for CASSSNENTQYF. The chain uses TRBV6-1 and TRBJ2-3, with D hard to call. The V gene's germline CDR1 is MNHNS and CDR2 SASEGT. Deletions cut 5 bases from V and 7 bases from J, with 10 bases between. CDR3 size: 12 residues.

This clonotype showed up many times. The rearrangement joins TRBV12-3 or TRBV12-4 to TRBJ2-3; D is ambiguous. This CDR3 is built from 15 residues. Trimming removed 10 bases at V and 3 bases at J, with 20 bases between. CDR3 nucleotides: TGTGCCACCACATATTTGGGTGGAAGGACAGATACGCAGTATTTT. Translating it yields CATTYLGGRTDTQYF.

This chain connects TRBV6-5 to TRBJ2-7; a possible D gene is TRBD1 (6 bases). Germline assignment: CDR1 MNHEY and CDR2 SVGAGI. The CDR3 contains 13 residues. Trimming stripped 4 bases from V and 2 bases from J, with 9 bases between. In DNA, the CDR3 is TGTGCCAGCAGTTTGGCAGGGGCCTACGAGCAGTACTTC. Translated: CASSLAGAYEQYF.

A few counts support this clonotype. The chain links TRBV30 to TRBJ2-1; tentatively, D is TRBD1 (5 bases). The CDR3 loop spans 15 amino acids. In germline, CDR1 is GTSNPN, CDR2 SVGIG (reference sequence). V was trimmed by 4 bases and J by 0 bases, leaving 13 bases between them. This chain's CDR3 is CAWTTDKSSYNEQFF. CDR3 sequence (DNA): TGTGCCTGGACCACGGACAAAAGCTCCTACAATGAGCAGTTCTTC.

This clonotype was recorded at least ten times. The CDR3 DNA sequence: TGTGCCATCTCTTCCTCCGGGACCGCCTATGGCTACACCTTC. Protein product: CAISSSGTAYGYTF. The chain links TRBV6-1 to TRBJ1-2; D is possibly TRBD1 (5 bases). CDR1 is MNHNS, CDR2 SASEGT, per germline. The CDR3 covers 14 residues. V was shortened by 10 bases and J by 4 bases, with 19 bases between the two germline ends.

There are a few counts of this clonotype. The chain uses TRBV18 and TRBJ1-1; 12 positions match TRBD1. Germline V gene data show CDR1 as KGHSH and CDR2 as LQKENI. Germline trimming cut 6 bases from V and 5 bases from J; bases unmatched to any gene: 7. This CDR3 spans 15 amino acids. The CDR3 loop reads CASSRDRGRETEAFF. Written as DNA, the CDR3 is TGTGCCAGCTCGCGGGACAGGGGGCGTGAGACTGAAGCTTTCTTT.

This sequence joins TRBV20-1 and TRBJ1-5, with D possibly TRBD1 on 5 matching bases. This CDR3 has 17 residues. Germline V gives CDR1 DFQATT, CDR2 SNEGSKA (reference sequence). Trimming shortened V by 4 bases and J by 3 bases, and 22 bases separated the two germline ends. As DNA, the CDR3 is TGCAGTGCTAAGACAGCGCTCGCCACTAGTCTCAATCAGCCCCAGCATTTT. This translates into CSAKTALATSLNQPQHF.

This clonotype was observed many times. In nucleotides, the CDR3 is TGTGCCAGCAGTTACCTGGACATGAACACTGAAGCTTTCTTT. Encoded protein: CASSYLDMNTEAFF. This chain connects TRBV6-6 to TRBJ1-1; the D gene is possibly TRBD1 (5 bases). The CDR3 sequence is 14 residues long. Trimming pared 2 bases from V and 0 bases from J, leaving 7 bases between. Germline-derived CDR1 and CDR2 are MNHNY and SVGAGI (reference sequence).

The rearrangement links TRBV5-6 to TRBJ1-4; a weak D match, TRBD1 (5 bases). Deletions cut 5 bases from V and 5 bases from J, with 16 bases between. The CDR3 sequence is 15 residues long. CDR1 and CDR2 (germline): SGHDT, YYEEEE. The CDR3 here is CASSPWQGRNEKLFF. Written as DNA, the CDR3 is TGTGCCAGCAGTCCCTGGCAGGGAAGAAATGAAAAACTGTTTTTT.

This clonotype was picked up a small number of times. This chain connects TRBV2 to TRBJ2-1, with 10 positions matching TRBD2. The V and J ends lost 7 bases and 2 bases, in that order; junction bases with no gene match: 2. The CDR3 has 14 amino acids. Germline V gene data show CDR1 as SNHLY and CDR2 as FYNNEI. The CDR3, as DNA: TGTGCCAGCAAAGCGGGGGGGACCTACAATGAGCAGTTCTTC. Amino acids: CASKAGGTYNEQFF. Variable domain in full (rest from reference TRBV2 and TRBJ2-1): EPEVTQTPSHQVTQMGQEVILRCVPISNHLYFYWYRQILGQKVEFLVSFYNNEISEKSEIFDDQFSVERPDGSNFTLKIRSTKLEDSAMYFCASKAGGTYNEQFFGPGTRLTVL.

This chain joins TRBV28 and TRBJ2-7; a weak D match, TRBD1 (5 bases). The germline V gene encodes CDR1 MDHEN and CDR2 SYDVKM. V lost 6 bases and J 4 bases, leaving 10 bases between the germline ends. The CDR3 is 12 amino acids. The CDR3 bases are TGTGCCAGCAGCACGACAGAATACGAGCAGTACTTC. Translation: CASSTTEYEQYF.

The rearrangement joins TRBV13 to TRBJ1-6; D gene uncertain. Germline lookup yields CDR1 PRHDT and CDR2 FYEKMQ (reference sequence). The CDR3 has 15 residues. V was cut by 3 bases and J by 4 bases, with 10 bases left in between. CDR3 DNA: TGTGCCAGCAGCTTTTCGTTACAGTATAATTCACCCCTCCACTTT. Translated: CASSFSLQYNSPLHF.

This clonotype was seen many times. The rearrangement uses TRBV5-1 and TRBJ1-1; 7 bases map to TRBD1. V lost 4 bases to trimming and J lost 1 base; unmatched junction nucleotides: 7. CDR1 SGHRS and CDR2 YFSETQ come from the germline V gene. This CDR3 has 15 amino acids. The CDR3 DNA reads as TGCGCCAGCAGCCGTCAGGGACAGTCGAACACTGAAGCTTTCTTT. Its translation is CASSRQGQSNTEAFF.

This clonotype was seen a handful of times. The chain has TRBV28 and TRBJ1-5; 10 bases align to TRBD1. V was clipped by 3 bases and J by 2 bases; unmatched bases: 10. CDR3 length: 18 amino acids. CDR1 MDHEN and CDR2 SYDVKM come from the germline V gene. In DNA form, the CDR3 reads TGTGCCAGCAGTTTTATTAATCGGGGGACAGGGGGCAATCAGCCCCAGCATTTT. Its translation: CASSFINRGTGGNQPQHF.

On this clonotype: This may stem from a read error, because a much larger clone lies one nucleotide away. The V call is TRBV10-1, the J call TRBJ1-5; D is uncertain. Looked up from germline, CDR1 is WNHNN and CDR2 is SYGVQD (reference sequence). The CDR3 is made up of 13 amino acids. For the CDR3, the DNA is TGCGCCAGCAGTGCGAGTAGCAATCAGCCCCAGAATTTT. Amino acid sequence: CASSASSNQPQNF.

About this clonotype: A much larger clone differs by one base, so this may be a read error. V and J are TRBV3-1 and TRBJ2-1; weak D call: TRBD2 (6 bases). CDR3 length: 16 residues. Germline V lookup: CDR1 LGHDT, CDR2 YNNKEL (reference sequence). The chain's CDR3 is CASSPAGIAAYNDQFF. Written as DNA, the CDR3 is TGTGCCAGCAGCCCGGCCGGGATAGCGGCCTACAATGATCAGTTCTTC.

In this sample, this clonotype turned up a few times. The chain employs TRBV5-1 and TRBJ2-1, with D possibly matching TRBD2 (5 bases). Trimming cost V 5 bases and J 0 bases, with 15 bases left between them. The CDR3 is made up of 16 amino acids. Germline assignment: CDR1 SGHRS and CDR2 YFSETQ. The CDR3 spells CASRKSGRSSYNEQFF. The DNA for the CDR3 is TGCGCCAGCAGGAAAAGCGGCCGGAGCTCCTACAATGAGCAGTTCTTC.

This clonotype appeared many times. The chain carries TRBV6-5 and TRBJ1-1; 8 positions agree with TRBD1. V gave up 6 bases and J gave up 1 base; unmatched junction bases: 13. The CDR3 loop spans 17 amino acids. The V gene's germline CDR1 is MNHEY and CDR2 SVGAGI. Here the CDR3 reads CASSTNPGGLTNTEAFF. The DNA for the CDR3 is TGTGCCAGCAGCACAAATCCAGGGGGCCTTACGAACACTGAAGCTTTCTTT.

The J gene is TRBJ2-6, the V gene TRBV6-1, with unresolved D. Germline V gene sequence: CDR1 MNHNS, CDR2 SASEGT. The CDR3 has 16 residues. Deletions cut 6 bases from V and 0 bases from J, with 12 bases between. CDR3 DNA sequence: TGTGCCAGCAGACCGAGGACCGGCTCTGGGGCCAACGTCCTGACTTTC. Amino acids: CASRPRTGSGANVLTF.

The chain uses TRBV20-1 and TRBJ1-3; D ambiguous. From germline, CDR1 is DFQATT and CDR2 SNEGSKA (reference sequence). V lost 2 bases to trimming and J lost 3 bases, with 5 bases between them. There are 12 residues in the CDR3. The CDR3 DNA reads as TGCAGTGCTAGACAGGTTGGAAACACCATATATTTT. It translates to CSARQVGNTIYF.

The rearrangement links TRBV12-3 or TRBV12-4 to TRBJ2-7, with TRBD2 matching 10 bases. Losses at the gene ends were 7 bases for V and 7 bases for J; bases not matched to a gene: 10. The CDR3 is made up of 14 amino acids. CDR3 sequence reads: CASTPPSGRGEQYF. CDR3 sequence (DNA): TGTGCCAGCACCCCGCCCAGCGGGAGGGGTGAGCAGTACTTC.

The rearrangement uses TRBV29-1 and TRBJ2-3; 9 bases match TRBD1. Trimming removed 4 bases from V and 3 bases from J; junction bases left unmatched: 5. The CDR3 runs 14 residues. Germline V gene sequence: CDR1 SQVTM, CDR2 ANQGSEA. Written as DNA, the CDR3 is TGCAGCGTTGCCGGGACAGGGTTGACAGATACGCAGTATTTT. Its translation is CSVAGTGLTDTQYF.

This CDR3 reads CASSIVGGSSYNEQFF. The CDR3 region has the DNA TGTGCCAGTAGTATAGTGGGGGGAAGCTCCTACAATGAGCAGTTCTTC. This chain joins TRBV19 and TRBJ2-1; TRBD2 might be the D (6 bases). The CDR3 consists of 16 residues. CDR1 is LNHDA and CDR2 is SQIVND in the germline V gene (reference sequence). V was trimmed by 1 base and J by 0 bases, leaving 10 bases between them. Filled out from reference TRBV19 and TRBJ2-1, the complete variable domain reads DGGITQSPKYLFRKEGQNVTLSCEQNLNHDAMYWYRQDPGQGLRLIYYSQIVNDFQKGDIAEGYSVSREKKESFPLTVTSAQKNPTAFYLCASSIVGGSSYNEQFFGPGTRLTVL.

This clonotype appeared many times. The rearrangement links TRBV11-2 to TRBJ2-4, with TRBD1 matching over 10 bases. The V gene's germline CDR1 is SGHAT and CDR2 FQNNGV. The CDR3 extends over 15 amino acids. The J segment lost 8 bases and the V segment lost 5 bases, leaving 9 bases of the junction unmatched. The CDR3 sequence: CASSRLTGGEHIQYF. The CDR3 nucleotides are TGTGCCAGCAGCCGCTTGACAGGGGGCGAACACATTCAGTACTTC.

This clonotype occurred many times. V is TRBV5-1 and J is TRBJ2-2, with D perhaps being TRBD1 or TRBD2 (6 bases each). CDR1 SGHRS and CDR2 YFSETQ come from the germline V gene. CDR3 length: 16 amino acids. V gave up 4 bases and J gave up 9 bases, with 22 bases separating them. The DNA for the CDR3 is TGCGCCAGCAGCCCTAGGCCCGGGGGCCTGAGCCGGGAGCTGTTTTTT. It translates to CASSPRPGGLSRELFF.

The V gene is TRBV29-1, the J gene TRBJ1-4; 7 bases are a match to TRBD1. This CDR3 comprises 12 residues. Germline V lookup: CDR1 SQVTM, CDR2 ANQGSEA. Unmatched junction bases numbered 7, after V lost 7 bases and J lost 8 bases. In DNA, the CDR3 is TGCAGCGCACAGGGGTGGGGAGAAAAACTGTTTTTT. The encoded protein is CSAQGWGEKLFF.

This clonotype was seen a handful of times. This chain uses TRBV9 with TRBJ2-7; the D is unclear. The length of the CDR3 is 14 residues. V gave up 1 base and J gave up 6 bases, with 14 bases separating them. Germline values: CDR1 SGDLS, CDR2 YYNGEE. The CDR3 region has the DNA TGTGCCAGCAGCGTAACGCCAAGGGCCGGCGAGCAGTACTTC. Its translation: CASSVTPRAGEQYF. Filled out from reference TRBV9 and TRBJ2-7, the complete variable domain reads DSGVTQTPKHLITATGQRVTLRCSPRSGDLSVYWYQQSLDQGLQFLIQYYNGEERAKGNILERFSAQQFPDLHSELNLSSLELGDSALYFCASSVTPRAGEQYFGPGTRLTVT.

The rearrangement links TRBV6-5 to TRBJ2-7, with TRBD2 matching over 12 bases. Germline CDR1 is MNHEY and CDR2 is SVGAGI. The CDR3 sequence is 19 residues long. J gave up 2 bases and V 0 bases, and 11 bases lay outside the gene matches. CDR3 region: CASSYSVPSGRVSTYEQYF. The CDR3, as DNA: TGTGCCAGCAGTTACTCTGTCCCTAGCGGGAGGGTTAGTACCTACGAGCAGTACTTC.

Here the CDR3 reads CASSPLREHGTEAFF. The CDR3 DNA reads TGTGCCAGCTCACCACTGAGGGAGCATGGCACTGAAGCTTTCTTT. The chain recombines TRBV18 with TRBJ1-1; D is unresolved. Germline CDR1 and CDR2: KGHSH and LQKENI. V dropped 1 base and J dropped 4 bases, with 13 bases sitting between them. The CDR3 runs 15 residues.